Listed below are T cell receptor beta chains from one sample, sequenced in a study of blood T cell repertoires in COVID-19. The assay was immunoSEQ multiplex PCR, and TCRdb's table has in-frame clones only and misses some. The data contain 99,000 or so clones, 82% of them singletons. Specimen: peripheral blood. The receptors here all came from a woman older than 75 with acute or convalescent COVID-19. Both conserved end residues are part of each CDR3. The order of the fields is V gene, clone size, J gene, CDR3 protein. Rows give clone size only sometimes, using once, few, many, or a class for an expanded clone.

V gene: TRBV7-8; clone size: -; J gene: TRBJ1-3; CDR3 protein: CASSLGDFSGNTIYF
V gene: TRBV5-1; clone size: -; J gene: TRBJ2-7; CDR3 protein: CASSLGQDSYEQYF
V gene: TRBV18; clone size: -; J gene: TRBJ1-3; CDR3 protein: CASSLSISTGRGGNTIYF
V gene: TRBV5-1; clone size: few; J gene: TRBJ1-1; CDR3 protein: CASSLRTSGDAEAFF
V gene: TRBV24-1; clone size: -; J gene: TRBJ2-5; CDR3 protein: CATSDLVGQQETQYF
V gene: TRBV10-3; clone size: -; J gene: TRBJ1-2; CDR3 protein: CAIRKTGGDGYTF
V gene: TRBV27; clone size: once; J gene: TRBJ2-3; CDR3 protein: CASSVRTSGTDTQYF
V gene: TRBV6-6; clone size: -; J gene: TRBJ1-2; CDR3 protein: CASSRTANYGYTF
V gene: TRBV9; clone size: -; J gene: TRBJ2-1; CDR3 protein: CASSPHPLVFNEQFF
V gene: TRBV11-3; clone size: once; J gene: TRBJ2-3; CDR3 protein: CASSLVLVGTDTQYF
V gene: TRBV24-1; clone size: once; J gene: TRBJ2-4; CDR3 protein: CATSESGLAKNIQYF
V gene: TRBV6-5; clone size: few; J gene: TRBJ2-1; CDR3 protein: CASSSPGLSNEQFF
V gene: TRBV19; clone size: -; J gene: TRBJ2-3; CDR3 protein: CASSIDPSTDTQYF
V gene: TRBV2; clone size: -; J gene: TRBJ1-5; CDR3 protein: CASRPDRYNQPQHF
V gene: TRBV5-1; clone size: -; J gene: TRBJ1-2; CDR3 protein: CASSLGTDGYTF
V gene: TRBV5-1; clone size: -; J gene: TRBJ1-4; CDR3 protein: CASKGTGGTTNEKLFF
V gene: TRBV24-1; clone size: -; J gene: TRBJ2-1; CDR3 protein: CATSDPGSRAFSYNEQFF
V gene: TRBV19; clone size: -; J gene: TRBJ1-5; CDR3 protein: CASSGMLQGASNQPQHF
V gene: TRBV30; clone size: -; J gene: TRBJ2-7; CDR3 protein: CAWSSPASGGEHLSPSYEQYF
V gene: TRBV18; clone size: -; J gene: TRBJ2-3; CDR3 protein: CASSKTSGSSDTQYF
V gene: TRBV6-6; clone size: -; J gene: TRBJ2-2; CDR3 protein: CASSSGTNTGELFF
V gene: TRBV5-1; clone size: -; J gene: TRBJ2-7; CDR3 protein: CASSPGLAGGVYEQYF
V gene: TRBV5-1; clone size: -; J gene: TRBJ1-2; CDR3 protein: CASSLDRSYGYTF
V gene: TRBV15; clone size: -; J gene: TRBJ2-2; CDR3 protein: CATIPGQVNTGELFF
V gene: TRBV5-1; clone size: -; J gene: TRBJ2-6; CDR3 protein: CASSLVAGPQTGANVLTF
V gene: TRBV5-1; clone size: -; J gene: TRBJ1-5; CDR3 protein: CASSPAPGNQPQHF
V gene: TRBV18; clone size: -; J gene: TRBJ2-6; CDR3 protein: CASSAGTGGAGANVLTF
V gene: TRBV18; clone size: -; J gene: TRBJ2-5; CDR3 protein: CASSPPSSETQYF
V gene: TRBV28; clone size: -; J gene: TRBJ1-1; CDR3 protein: CASRPGYQTEAFF
V gene: TRBV19; clone size: -; J gene: TRBJ1-5; CDR3 protein: CASADRDRQPQHF
V gene: TRBV28; clone size: -; J gene: TRBJ1-5; CDR3 protein: CASSLPRQGTGNQPQHF
V gene: TRBV7-9; clone size: -; J gene: TRBJ2-5; CDR3 protein: CASSPRQGEETQYF
V gene: TRBV7-2; clone size: -; J gene: TRBJ1-1; CDR3 protein: CASSLVGRNTEAFF
V gene: TRBV29-1; clone size: few; J gene: TRBJ2-1; CDR3 protein: CSVEDEKRAGFYNEQFF
V gene: TRBV7-2; clone size: few; J gene: TRBJ2-2; CDR3 protein: CASSPLGGRNTGELFF
V gene: TRBV12-5; clone size: once; J gene: TRBJ1-3; CDR3 protein: CASGQGLSGNTIYF
V gene: TRBV2; clone size: -; J gene: TRBJ2-5; CDR3 protein: CASRYETVGETQYF
V gene: TRBV28; clone size: -; J gene: TRBJ2-5; CDR3 protein: CASRTGGIETQYF
V gene: TRBV6-5; clone size: -; J gene: TRBJ2-1; CDR3 protein: CASRSGHEQFF
V gene: TRBV7-9; clone size: few; J gene: TRBJ1-1; CDR3 protein: CASSIASEAFF
V gene: TRBV6-6; clone size: few; J gene: TRBJ2-1; CDR3 protein: CASKAGSPFEQFF
V gene: TRBV19; clone size: -; J gene: TRBJ2-1; CDR3 protein: CASSFGTNPFF
V gene: TRBV7-6; clone size: -; J gene: TRBJ2-2; CDR3 protein: CASSLGGGGYTGELFF
V gene: TRBV7-9; clone size: -; J gene: TRBJ1-4; CDR3 protein: CASSPGQATNEKLFF
V gene: TRBV19; clone size: -; J gene: TRBJ1-2; CDR3 protein: CASRSGTPGVGYGYTF
V gene: TRBV27; clone size: -; J gene: TRBJ2-5; CDR3 protein: CASSFRGPGGETQYF
V gene: TRBV6-6; clone size: -; J gene: TRBJ1-6; CDR3 protein: CASSQTEVFSYNSPLHF
V gene: TRBV5-1; clone size: few; J gene: TRBJ2-1; CDR3 protein: CASSPSGEYNEQFF
V gene: TRBV11-2; clone size: -; J gene: TRBJ1-2; CDR3 protein: CASSLAPGQILYGYTF
V gene: TRBV5-5; clone size: -; J gene: TRBJ2-6; CDR3 protein: CASSHRPTVGANVLTF
V gene: TRBV29-1; clone size: -; J gene: TRBJ2-3; CDR3 protein: CSVEDRLALSTDTQYF
V gene: TRBV7-9; clone size: -; J gene: TRBJ2-3; CDR3 protein: CASSLLGRDDLDTQYF
V gene: TRBV5-5; clone size: -; J gene: TRBJ1-6; CDR3 protein: CASSLGQVPNSPLHF